The T cell receptor (beta chain) under discussion was sequenced for a study of response to subunit inactivated influenza vaccine. Findings and caveats of the study: The study's authors posited that every seasonal influenza vaccination enlists few new T cells.

For this clonotype: What it binds is unknown.

Germline-derived CDR1 and CDR2 are SGHTA and FQGNSA. The ends were cut back, 3 bases at V and 2 bases at J, with 9 bases in the middle. The CDR3 runs to 14 residues. TCRdb reprocessed the RT-PCR reads via MiXCR and lists one record per CDR3 protein. The sample contains hundreds of thousands of distinct CDR3 sequences, 10% to 15% of which appear only once. The gene calls are TRBV7-2 and TRBJ2-3, with a weak D call TRBD2 (6 bases). The receptor was derived from a man aged 50 or older who received an inactivated influenza vaccine. The sequences come from PBMCs from blood, collected 45 days after vaccination. This chain's CDR3 is CASSLTSTTDTQYF. The DNA of the CDR3 is TGTGCCAGCAGCTTGACTAGTACCACAGATACGCAGTATTTT.